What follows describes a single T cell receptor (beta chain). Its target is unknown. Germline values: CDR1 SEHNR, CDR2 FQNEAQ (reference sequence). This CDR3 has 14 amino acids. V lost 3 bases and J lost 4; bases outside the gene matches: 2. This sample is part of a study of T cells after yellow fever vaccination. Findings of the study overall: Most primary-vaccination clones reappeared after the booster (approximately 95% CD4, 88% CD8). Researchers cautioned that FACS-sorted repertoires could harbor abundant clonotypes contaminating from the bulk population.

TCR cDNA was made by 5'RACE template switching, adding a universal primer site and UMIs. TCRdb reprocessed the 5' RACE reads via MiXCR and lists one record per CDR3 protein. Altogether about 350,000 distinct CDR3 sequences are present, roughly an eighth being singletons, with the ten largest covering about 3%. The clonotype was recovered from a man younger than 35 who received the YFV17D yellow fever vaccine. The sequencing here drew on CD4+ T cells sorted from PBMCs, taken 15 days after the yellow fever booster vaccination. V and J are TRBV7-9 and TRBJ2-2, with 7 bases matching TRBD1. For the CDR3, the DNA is TGTGCCAGCAGCTTCACAGGGGTCACCGGGGAGCTGTTTTTT. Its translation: CASSFTGVTGELFF.